The clone carrying this T cell receptor (beta chain) showed up just a few times. Its antigen is currently unknown. Healthy bone marrow donors formed the donor group. The record originates from a study of cytomegalovirus exposure and HLA in healthy donors. Study overall: Most donors, approximately 82% of a few hundred genotyped, fell in the Caucasian-associated ancestry cluster.

A multiplex PCR was run with 60 Vbeta primers and 13 Jbeta primers. The protocol was immunoSEQ multiplex PCR, while the TCRdb copy is restricted to in-frame clones and leaves out a portion. The sample yields 150,000 or so clones, roughly 70% seen once. CDR1 and CDR2 from the germline V gene are LNHDA and SQIVND (reference sequence). CDR3 length: 15 residues. J was trimmed by 4 bases and V by 3 bases; bases with no gene match: 5. Study findings and constraints: Productive rates of about 90% or about 30% were seen for most TCR beta V segments in an earlier analysis.

This receptor was taken from a woman in her sixties or seventies in good health and CMV-seropositive. This chain connects TRBV19 to TRBJ1-1; TRBD1 aligns across 10 bases. Material: PBMCs. CDR3 amino acids: CASSMRTGGGTEAFF. The DNA for the CDR3 is TGTGCCAGTAGTATGCGGACAGGGGGGGGCACTGAAGCTTTCTTT.